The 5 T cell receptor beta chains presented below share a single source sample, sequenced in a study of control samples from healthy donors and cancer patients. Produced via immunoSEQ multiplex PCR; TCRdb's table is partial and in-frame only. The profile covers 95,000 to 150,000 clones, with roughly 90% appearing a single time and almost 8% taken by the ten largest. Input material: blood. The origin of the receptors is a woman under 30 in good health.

CDR3 coding DNA: TGTGCCAGCAGCTTAGCTGTTCGGGACTACGAGCAGTACTTC. Its protein is CASSLAVRDYEQYF. V is TRBV7-6 and J is TRBJ2-7; maybe TRBD2 (5 bases). Germline V gene data show CDR1 as SGHVS and CDR2 as FNYEAQ. Trimming stripped 0 bases from V and 3 bases from J, with 9 bases between. This CDR3 has 14 amino acids.

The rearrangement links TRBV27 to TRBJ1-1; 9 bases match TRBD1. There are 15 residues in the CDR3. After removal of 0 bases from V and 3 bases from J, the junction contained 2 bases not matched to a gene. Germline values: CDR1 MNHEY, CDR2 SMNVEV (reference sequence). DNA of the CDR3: TGTGCCAGCAGTTTATCTGGACAGGGGTACACTGAAGCTTTCTTT. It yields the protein CASSLSGQGYTEAFF.

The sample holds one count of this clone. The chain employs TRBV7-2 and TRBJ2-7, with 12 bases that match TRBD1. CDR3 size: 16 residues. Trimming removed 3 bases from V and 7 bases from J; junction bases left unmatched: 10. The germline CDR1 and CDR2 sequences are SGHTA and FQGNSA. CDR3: CASSFTGTGGIFEQYF. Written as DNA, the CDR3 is TGTGCCAGCAGCTTCACCGGGACAGGGGGCATATTTGAGCAGTACTTC.

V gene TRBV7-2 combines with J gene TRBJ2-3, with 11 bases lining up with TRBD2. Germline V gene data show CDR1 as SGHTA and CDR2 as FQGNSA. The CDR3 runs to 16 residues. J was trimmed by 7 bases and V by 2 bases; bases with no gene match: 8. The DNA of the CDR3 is TGTGCCAGCAGCTTAAGGCCGGGACTAGCGGCAAATACGCAGTATTTT. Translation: CASSLRPGLAANTQYF.

The CDR3 nucleotides read TGTGCCACCAGTGATTCTCCCCACAGGGGGCCTGTCGCAGATACGCAGTATTTT. Protein product: CATSDSPHRGPVADTQYF. The chain combines TRBV24-1 with TRBJ2-3; 9 bases line up with TRBD1. The CDR3 has 18 amino acids. Per the germline V gene, CDR1 is KGHDR and CDR2 is SFDVKD. J was trimmed by 4 bases and V by 2 bases; bases with no gene match: 12.